Shown below are 2 T cell receptor beta chains from a single sample sequenced in a study of blood T cell repertoires in COVID-19. The repertoire was sequenced with immunoSEQ multiplex PCR; TCRdb's copy has only in-frame clones and lacks some. Counted here are about 270,000 clones, roughly 86% occurring once; the ten biggest clones make up over 2%. Source material: PBMCs or T cells enriched from blood (not recorded which). These receptors all come from a woman aged 18 to 35 who had recovered from COVID-19.

This clone was observed a handful of times. The chain joins TRBV29-1 to TRBJ1-2; 8 nucleotides line up with TRBD1. Germline values: CDR1 SQVTM, CDR2 ANQGSEA. The CDR3 consists of 15 residues. After removal of 1 base from V and 8 bases from J, the junction contained 12 bases not matched to a gene. The CDR3 DNA is TGCAGCGTTGAAGGGCCCCATACAGGGGGATACGGCTACACCTTC. Amino acid sequence: CSVEGPHTGGYGYTF.

The chain joins TRBV15 to TRBJ2-1; 12 bases fit TRBD2. CDR3 length equals 15 residues. Per germline, CDR1 LNHNV and CDR2 YYDKDF (reference sequence). The J segment lost 9 bases and the V segment lost 7 bases, leaving 10 bases of the junction unmatched. The CDR3 nucleotides are TGTGCCACCATGCTAGCGGGAGGGCTTGGAACTGAGCAGTTCTTC. The encoded protein is CATMLAGGLGTEQFF.